One sample yielded the 21 T cell receptor beta chains listed below, sequenced in a study of early T cells in non-severe SARS-CoV-2 infection listed by TCRdb under 2021. Libraries were prepared through 5' RACE. The sequencing machine was a NextSeq 500. TCRdb trimmed public reads at Q25 via fastp, called clones via MiXCR and kept in-frame beta chains. Each record represents a unique CDR3 protein, reported with the most common genes and DNA among its rows. The sample table lists about 66,000 distinct CDR3 sequences, roughly 10% of them with a count of one. The ten largest account for 3.2% of the sample. The sequencing sample was made of whole blood. The receptors shown here come from an adult who was a healthcare worker with PCR-confirmed SARS-CoV-2 infection or an uninfected control (not recorded which).

This clonotype came up many times. The chain couples TRBV7-6 to TRBJ2-7; D assignment may be TRBD1 or TRBD2 (5 bases each). With 4 bases removed from V and 5 bases from J, the gap between germline ends came to 15 bases. CDR3 length: 14 amino acids. CDR1 SGHVS and CDR2 FNYEAQ come from the germline V gene. The CDR3 is CASSSGTKTHEQYF. CDR3 in DNA: TGTGCCAGCAGCTCTGGGACCAAAACCCACGAGCAGTACTTC.

This clonotype has a count of ten or more. This chain joins TRBV7-2 and TRBJ2-5; no clear D gene. Trimming removed 1 base from V and 7 bases from J, with 7 bases in between. Germline-derived CDR1 and CDR2 are SGHTA and FQGNSA. The CDR3 totals 12 residues. In DNA form, the CDR3 reads TGTGCCAGCAGCTTAGATCGGCTGACCCAGTACTTC. This encodes CASSLDRLTQYF.

The chain is built from TRBV18 and TRBJ2-7; D unclear. The V and J ends lost 3 bases and 2 bases respectively, with 11 bases between them. The CDR3 consists of 14 residues. Germline values: CDR1 KGHSH, CDR2 LQKENI. Here the CDR3 reads CASSPASVPYEQYF. DNA for the CDR3: TGTGCCAGCTCACCGGCATCCGTGCCCTACGAGCAGTACTTC.

The chain employs TRBV7-8 and TRBJ2-1, with 12 bases fitting TRBD2. CDR3 length: 14 residues. Germline V gene sequence: CDR1 SGHVS, CDR2 FQNEAQ. V gave up 5 bases and J gave up 8 bases; unmatched junction bases: 4. The CDR3 DNA follows: TGTGCCAGCAGCACAAGACTAGCGGGAGATGAGCAGTTCTTC. It yields the protein CASSTRLAGDEQFF.

This clonotype has ten or more counts. The V gene is TRBV11-2, the J gene TRBJ2-7, with 11 bases lining up with TRBD2. Germline values: CDR1 SGHAT, CDR2 FQNNGV. This CDR3 is built from 15 residues. V lost 3 bases, J lost 4 bases, and 5 bases stayed unmatched. DNA of the CDR3: TGTGCCAGCAGCTTCACTAGCGGGAGTCGTTACGAGCAGTACTTC. It translates to CASSFTSGSRYEQYF.

The chain combines TRBV5-1 with TRBJ1-2, with 9 bases matching TRBD1. Unmatched junction bases numbered 1, after V lost 2 bases and J lost 2 bases. Germline-derived CDR1 and CDR2 are SGHRS and YFSETQ. CDR3 length equals 14 residues. The CDR3 sequence is CASSLQGANYGYTF. CDR3 DNA: TGCGCCAGCAGCTTACAGGGGGCGAACTATGGCTACACCTTC.

This chain connects TRBV7-2 to TRBJ1-2; unclear D gene. The germline V gene encodes CDR1 SGHTA and CDR2 FQGNSA. Trimming took off 4 bases at V and 7 bases at J, with 19 bases between the two ends. This CDR3 is built from 15 residues. DNA of the CDR3: TGTGCCAGCAGCTCTCTTTATAGCCCATCTGGTGGCTACACCTTC. The encoded protein is CASSSLYSPSGGYTF.

This clonotype was detected ten times or more. The chain has TRBV7-6 and TRBJ2-1, with D tentatively TRBD2 (5 bases). The CDR3 sequence is 14 residues long. Trimming took off 5 bases at V and 7 bases at J, with 15 bases between the two ends. Looked up from germline, CDR1 is SGHVS and CDR2 is FNYEAQ. CDR3 protein: CASSPPRGVNEQFF. CDR3 DNA: TGTGCCAGCAGCCCCCCCCGGGGTGTTAATGAGCAGTTCTTC.

V gene TRBV5-1 combines with J gene TRBJ1-2; D remains unclear. V lost 5 bases and J 2 bases, leaving 4 bases between the germline ends. The CDR3 has 11 residues. Germline values: CDR1 SGHRS, CDR2 YFSETQ. DNA of the CDR3: TGCGCCAGCAGAGAGAACTATGGCTACACCTTC. Residues: CASRENYGYTF.

Many counts were recorded for this clonotype. V gene TRBV9 combines with J gene TRBJ1-1; D is perhaps TRBD1 (6 bases). The CDR3 is 14 amino acids. The germline CDR1 and CDR2 sequences are SGDLS and YYNGEE. Trimming took 2 bases from V and 2 from J, leaving 10 bases between them. For the CDR3, the DNA is TGTGCCAGCAGCGTGCACAGGGTTAACACTGAAGCTTTCTTT. As protein: CASSVHRVNTEAFF.

J is TRBJ2-3 and V is TRBV3-1; D remains unclear. This CDR3 is built from 16 residues. Germline V CDR1 and CDR2: LGHDT, YNNKEL (reference sequence). Trimming shortened V by 2 bases and J by 1 base, and 13 bases separated the two germline ends. The DNA for the CDR3 is TGTGCCAGCAGCCAATCGGGCCTCCTCGGCACAGATACGCAGTATTTT. Translation gives CASSQSGLLGTDTQYF.

The chain uses TRBV6-2 or TRBV6-3 and TRBJ2-1, with D perhaps matching TRBD2 (5 bases). The CDR3 contains 12 residues. CDR1 MNHEY and CDR2 SVGEGT come from the germline V gene. V shed 9 bases and J shed 12 bases, with 18 bases lying between them. The CDR3 DNA follows: TGTGCCAGTTCTTTCGGGGATACTGGGCAGTTCTTC. Protein sequence: CASSFGDTGQFF.

This clonotype has at least ten counts. CDR3 bases: TGCGCCAGCAGCCAAGATGGACAGGGGCGTGGGCCCCAGCATTTT. Translation: CASSQDGQGRGPQHF. This chain joins TRBV4-3 and TRBJ1-5; 9 positions agree with TRBD1. From germline, CDR1 is LGHNA and CDR2 YSLEER. Germline trimming cut 0 bases from V and 9 bases from J; bases unmatched to any gene: 6. This CDR3 contains 15 residues.

There are many counts of this clonotype. The CDR3 loop reads CASSYLLTERMETQYF. The CDR3 bases are TGTGCCAGCAGTTACCTGCTGACAGAGAGAATGGAGACCCAGTACTTC. V is TRBV6-5 and J is TRBJ2-5, with D possibly matching TRBD1 (5 bases). The CDR3 loop spans 16 amino acids. Germline CDR1 MNHEY, CDR2 SVGAGI. Trimming took off 2 bases at V and 5 bases at J, with 18 bases between the two ends.

This clonotype was recorded many times. The chain carries TRBV29-1 and TRBJ1-2, with D possibly being TRBD1 (5 bases). The germline V gene has CDR1 SQVTM and CDR2 ANQGSEA. The CDR3 sequence is 11 residues long. CDR3 nucleotides: TGCATCCCCGGGGGGGTGAGCGGCTACACCTTC. Protein: CIPGGVSGYTF.

This clonotype was detected ten times or more. The V call is TRBV29-1, the J call TRBJ2-7; D perhaps matches TRBD2 (6 bases). Germline lookup yields CDR1 SQVTM and CDR2 ANQGSEA. The V end lost 4 bases, the J end lost 6 bases, and 13 bases lay between the germline ends. The CDR3 consists of 12 residues. CDR3 nucleotides: TGCAGCGTTGTTGTGACTAGTGGCGAGCAGTACTTC. It specifies CSVVVTSGEQYF.

This clonotype was detected only a few times. The V and J genes are TRBV30 and TRBJ1-1, with D perhaps matching TRBD1 (5 bases). Germline V gene data show CDR1 as GTSNPN and CDR2 as SVGIG (reference sequence). V shed 4 bases and J shed 3 bases, with 12 bases lying between them. CDR3 size: 13 residues. The CDR3 DNA sequence: TGTGCCTGGAATAGACAGCGATACACTGAAGCTTTCTTT. It translates to CAWNRQRYTEAFF. The entire variable domain, with the rest obtained from reference TRBV30 and TRBJ1-1, is as follows: SQTIHQWPATLVQPVGSPLSLECTVEGTSNPNLYWYRQAAGRGLQLLFYSVGIGQISSEVPQNLSASRPQDRQFILSSKKLLLSDSGFYLCAWNRQRYTEAFFGQGTRLTVV.

This clonotype was recorded a few times. This sequence joins TRBV29-1 and TRBJ2-5; the D gene is possibly TRBD1 (6 bases). This CDR3 has 15 amino acids. V was pared by 5 bases and J by 5 bases, with 21 bases between. CDR1 is SQVTM and CDR2 is ANQGSEA in the germline V gene. DNA of the CDR3: TGCAGCGTTCCAGCAGGGGCGGGCGGAGTGGAGACCCAGTACTTC. This gives the protein CSVPAGAGGVETQYF. Based on the CDR3 plus reference TRBV29-1 and TRBJ2-5, the full variable domain is SAVISQKPSRDICQRGTSLTIQCQVDSQVTMMFWYRQQPGQSLTLIATANQGSEATYESGFVIDKFPISRPNLTFSTLTVSNMSPEDSSIYLCSVPAGAGGVETQYFGPGTRLLVL.

This clonotype was detected a few times. This rearrangement joins TRBV5-1 to TRBJ2-7; possible D gene TRBD2, 6 bases. From germline, CDR1 is SGHRS and CDR2 YFSETQ. V was shortened by 4 bases and J by 2 bases, with 16 bases between the two germline ends. The CDR3 sequence is 15 residues long. Here the CDR3 reads CASSGGDFTPYEQYF. CDR3 sequence (DNA): TGCGCCAGCAGCGGAGGGGACTTTACTCCCTACGAGCAGTACTTC.

This clonotype turned up a few times. The V call is TRBV7-3, the J call TRBJ2-1; D is tentatively TRBD1 or TRBD2 (5 bases each). The CDR3 runs to 13 residues. Germline CDR1 and CDR2: SGHTA and FQGTGA. V lost 5 bases and J 7 bases, leaving 12 bases between the germline ends. Here the CDR3 reads CASSSVGVNEQFF. Written as DNA, the CDR3 is TGTGCCAGCAGCAGCGTGGGGGTTAATGAGCAGTTCTTC.

The V call is TRBV20-1, the J call TRBJ2-2, with TRBD2 matching 8 bases. The CDR3 has 15 amino acids. The ends lost 0 bases at V and 5 bases at J; junction bases unmatched: 5. The V gene's germline CDR1 is DFQATT and CDR2 SNEGSKA (reference sequence). Here the CDR3 DNA reads TGCAGTGCTAGAGATCCCCAGCGGGAGACCGGGGAGCTGTTTTTT. It translates to CSARDPQRETGELFF.